This note documents a single T cell receptor beta chain sequence. This clone's antigen is unknown. Base-call qualities are not available, and no considerably larger clone is one nucleotide away. V is reduced by 4 bases and J by 1 base, leaving a spacing of 14 bases between them. The CDR3, from cysteine to phenylalanine, totals 15 residues. The sequence is cut down to CDR3 DNA, 45 bases in frame from base 1. The germline V gene yields SGDLS for CDR1 and YYNGEE for CDR2. This record comes from a study of cytomegalovirus exposure and HLA in healthy donors (dated by TCRdb to 2017 to 2019). In terms of the full investigation: An earlier analysis of about 560 of the donors reported 250 to 350 Gb of sequence data and 90 million to 120 million unique TCR beta sequences obtained from about 179 million T cells. Roughly 300 gigabases of sequencing data and about 92 million unique TCR sequences made up an early release that covered roughly 670 HLA-typed donors. Among the approximately 400 genotyped donors, approximately 76% belonged to the genetic ancestry cluster associated with self-reported Caucasian donors. The study aimed to test whether cataloging public T cell receptors could reveal signatures of past pathogen exposure. Using immunosequencing, the study profiled T cell repertoires from roughly 650 subjects and related those repertoires to cytomegalovirus serostatus. In addition to the first cohort of around 670 subjects, a separate validation cohort of over 90 different subjects was used. High-throughput TCR immunosequencing, statistical association of individual TCRs with disease status, and machine learning were combined to predict cytomegalovirus infection status. A later analysis re-examined previously published TCR beta repertoires from several hundred donors and added high-resolution HLA genotyping to investigate patterns of TCR occurrence. Rather than using new phenotypic data, the later analysis identified candidate immune exposures from TCR beta sequences and from how often those sequences occurred across donors. In an earlier analysis of a few hundred of the donors, high-throughput TCR beta sequencing was used to judge whether each TCR beta V gene segment behaved as functional or pseudogenic. Donor age, sex, ethnicity and CMV serostatus were compiled alongside the repertoire data. A later genetic analysis used genome-wide SNP genotypes for about 65% of the 666 donors, treating that subset as a discovery cohort. All discovery cohort repertoires had been generated using a single sequencing platform. HLA typing included class I and class II loci at four-digit resolution. Typing coverage differed by locus: A, B, C, DRB1 and DQB1 were typed in about 620-630 donors, DQA1 in approximately 520, DPA1 in 600 to 610, and DPB1 in 472. Because of strong linkage in the cohort, roughly 5 DR-DQ haplotypes were treated as single units for association and clustering. Among over 350 genotyped donors of the cohort, an average of around 240,000 unique TCR beta nucleotide sequences were sequenced per donor, roughly a sixth of them non-productive.

Receptors were amplified or captured by the immunoSEQ multiplex PCR assay. A mixture of 60 forward primers for TCR Vbeta segments and 13 reverse primers for TCR Jbeta segments was used in the multiplex PCR. The CDR3 region of rearranged TCR beta genes was amplified from genomic DNA with a multiplex PCR assay. Amplified TCR beta libraries were sequenced as 87-base-pair reads on the Illumina HiSeq System. As for the authors' bioinformatics: A later analysis counted tens of millions of unique TCR beta chains across the 690 or so repertoires, and 10 million to 12 million of these chains were shared by at least two donors. To remove PCR and sequencing errors, raw reads were error-corrected and collapsed into unique sequences using a nearest-neighbor algorithm that merged closely related sequences. To assign V, D and J gene segments, CDR3 sequences were aligned to IMGT reference sequences. For a sequence to be retained, a match of at least six nucleotides was required to both a V gene segment and a J gene segment. A rearrangement was called productive if the CDR3 had no stop codons and remained in frame with V and J, and every other rearrangement was called non-productive. Following IMGT convention, CDR3 was defined as the stretch from the second conserved V-encoded cysteine to the conserved J-encoded phenylalanine. In an earlier analysis of more than 550 of the donors, sequences lacking an unambiguous match to a single V gene segment were excluded. An earlier analysis of 587 of the donors called V segments functional above 56.7% productive rearrangements and segregating when the between-donor standard deviation exceeded 5%. A statistical classification framework was built to diagnose cytomegalovirus status from the catalog of TCR beta chain sequences. In a later analysis, V and J genes were assigned by comparing TCR nucleotide sequences against IMGT/GENE-DB human TR gene sequences. The TCRdist pipeline was used in a later analysis to assign CDR3 sequences and most-parsimonious VDJ recombination scenarios. In a later analysis, every TCR beta chain was defined by the combination of its CDR3 amino acid sequence and its V-gene family, and reads without a unique V-gene family were dropped. A later analysis removed several hundred highly shared, low-generation-probability nucleotide sequences to deal with suspected cross-contamination and a sequencing artifact. In a later analysis, a clonal expansion index for each public chain was calculated from normalized within-repertoire ranks of inferred template counts. Generation probabilities in a later analysis came from a VDJ recombination model fitted to out-of-frame rearrangements, and those results were checked against IGoR. In a later analysis, TCR-TCR, TCR-HLA and TCR-CMV co-occurrence was scored with hypergeometric tests, and a repertoire-size bias correction was applied to TCR pairs. A later analysis estimated false discovery rates by permuting HLA or CMV assignments 20 times. In a later analysis, co-occurring TCRs were grouped using DBSCAN, with TCRdist sequence similarity added in when clustering inside HLA-allele-positive subsets. Repertoires with fewer than 30,000 or more than 120,000 public chains, plus five repertoires with anomalous nucleotide sharing, were excluded from co-occurrence clustering. TCRdb re-hosts the immuneACCESS table, in-frame sequences only. Its copies lack some clones; in the studies checked, an unresolved V gene accounts for under half of them, and the cause for the rest is not known. The D gene and trimming were derived from the DNA, and the V and J assignments and clone size from that table. This sample lists about 250,000 clones; 80% to 95% were detected once. The ten largest account for 1.7% of the sample.

The cohort comprised fewer than 700 healthy bone marrow donors. Cohort members were all nominally healthy when sampled, although unrecorded immune exposures were likely present. The donor tested CMV seronegative, placing the donor among the approximately 360 seronegative members of the cohort. Each donor provided a peripheral blood sample, and peripheral blood mononuclear cells were used for TCR beta sequencing. Genomic DNA extraction from the blood cell samples was performed with the Qiagen DNeasy Blood Extraction Kit. General study outcomes and caveats: A later analysis reported that several top co-occurrence clusters appeared linked to parvovirus B19, influenza, CMV and Epstein-Barr virus. A later genetic analysis reported fewer N-insertions in productive TCRs among donors in an Asian-associated ancestry cluster than the roughly 700-donor mean. Specific HLA alleles were associated with some 15,000 TCR beta sequences at a false discovery rate of 0.05 in a later analysis. A few of the identified cytomegalovirus-associated TCR beta chains were confirmed in vitro to be specific for cytomegalovirus antigens. The sequencing pipeline was judged likely to have produced a cluster of highly shared sequence variants as a technical artifact. Immune exposure information for the cohort was limited to CMV serostatus. Because some donors lacked HLA typing at each locus, the association tests relied only on the typed subset. According to a later analysis, most CMV-associated TCR beta chains appeared to be HLA-restricted, and the HLA associations seemed to be driven largely by CMV exposure. Some IMGT-functional V segments, including TRBV6-2 and TRBV6-3, could not be distinguished by the 87-base-pair reads and were therefore excluded. An association between a missense DCLRE1C variant and V-gene and J-gene trimming of TCR beta chains was found in a later genetic analysis and replicated in an independent cohort. The cohort was sequenced for TCR beta chains only, and without alpha or paired-chain data the features that could be detected were limited. Compared with equally common non-associated chains, HLA-associated TCR beta chains in a later analysis were more clonally expanded and had lower generation probabilities. The authors suggested that the approach could potentially be extended to other disease states and immunological phenotypes. In a later analysis, TCR association rates were found to vary across HLA loci, with the most associated TCRs seen for DRB1 alleles and the fewest for HLA-C alleles. Linkage disequilibrium might explain the correlated functional status among segregating V segments, but an unknown experimental factor could not be ruled out. The classifier was reported to diagnose cytomegalovirus status with high specificity and sensitivity in both the original and validation cohorts. Assigning TCR associations to individual alleles was difficult when HLA alleles, especially DR and DQ, strongly co-occurred. A further reported finding was that TCR beta sequences accurately predicted the HLA-A and HLA-B alleles for most subjects in the first cohort. Most TCR sequences were seen in very few donors, while some public TCRs were found in many individuals. Because counts were too low, roughly 17 rarely observed V segments, including chromosome 9 orphons, were left out of the earlier analysis of about 620 of the donors. In an earlier analysis of 587 of the donors, most TCR beta V segments appeared in productive rearrangements about 87% or about 30% of the time, broadly matching IMGT annotations. The presence/absence analyses assumed that sequencing depth was roughly uniform across donors, and that assumption may not be true. The study gave a list of around 170 TCR beta chains associated with cytomegalovirus.

The source is a girl aged 2 to 10 in good health and CMV-seronegative. Sequencing was done on a sample of PBMCs. The sequence joins TRBV9 to TRBJ2-5, with TRBD2 tentatively as D gene (6 bases match). The DNA sequence reads TGTGCCAGCAGCCGCTACGTGGGGGGCCAAGAGACCCAGTACTTC. Translated, it gives CASSRYVGGQETQYF.